These T cell receptor beta chains were read from a single sample in a study of blood T cell repertoires in COVID-19. Only in-frame clones appear in the TCRdb table, and some are missing; sequencing was by immunoSEQ multiplex PCR. The sample holds some 240,000 clones; about four fifths are singletons and the top ten take approximately 9.4%. The sequenced sample was peripheral blood. The receptors come from a woman aged 80 or over with acute or convalescent COVID-19. CDR3s include the opening cysteine and the closing phenylalanine or tryptophan. The order of the fields is V gene, J gene, clone size, D gene, CDR3 protein, CDR3 DNA. The D gene is left open where the match is weak. Rows may omit the clone size; those that give it use once, few, many or a size class.

TRBV7-8	TRBJ2-1	.	.	CASSPRLGGGDNEQFF	TGTGCCAGCAGCCCCCGCCTAGGGGGGGGCGACAATGAGCAGTTCTTC
TRBV5-1	TRBJ2-1	few	TRBD1	CASSPDRGRGEQFF	TGCGCCAGCAGCCCGGACAGGGGGCGCGGTGAGCAGTTCTTC
TRBV10-3	TRBJ1-4	.	.	CAISELNEKLFF	TGTGCCATCAGTGAGCTGAATGAAAAACTGTTTTTT
TRBV2	TRBJ1-1	once	.	CASREGGLMNTEAFF	TGTGCCAGCAGGGAGGGGGGGCTCATGAACACTGAAGCTTTCTTT
TRBV18	TRBJ2-7	many	TRBD1	CASSPGQASYEQYF	TGTGCCAGCTCCCCGGGACAGGCCTCCTACGAGCAGTACTTC
TRBV19	TRBJ1-2	.	TRBD1	CASSTMDRANYGYTF	TGTGCCAGTAGTACCATGGACAGGGCTAACTATGGCTACACCTTC
TRBV28	TRBJ2-3	.	TRBD1	CASSTGQGSDTQYF	TGTGCCAGCAGCACTGGACAGGGATCAGATACGCAGTATTTT
TRBV7-2	TRBJ2-1	.	.	CASSILPGPTNNEQFF	TGTGCCAGCAGCATTCTACCGGGTCCCACCAACAATGAGCAGTTCTTC
TRBV11-2	TRBJ2-6	.	.	CASSLVGRSSGANVLTF	TGTGCCAGCAGCTTAGTGGGGCGCAGTTCTGGGGCCAACGTCCTGACTTTC
TRBV18	TRBJ2-1	.	.	CASSKSGYNEQFF	TGTGCCAGCTCGAAGTCGGGATACAATGAGCAGTTCTTC
TRBV3-1/TRBV3-2	TRBJ1-2	once	TRBD1	CASSQVAGQAYGYTF	TGTGCCAGCAGCCAAGTCGCGGGACAGGCCTATGGCTACACCTTC
TRBV6-5	TRBJ1-6	few	.	CASRPGQFNSPLHF	TGTGCCAGCAGACCCGGACAGTTTAATTCACCCCTCCACTTT
TRBV9	TRBJ2-2	once	TRBD2	CASSVGSRGLAGTGELFF	TGTGCCAGCAGCGTAGGATCTAGGGGACTAGCGGGGACCGGGGAGCTGTTTTTT
TRBV5-6	TRBJ2-3	few	TRBD2	CASSRDWGGTDTQYF	TGTGCCAGCAGCCGGGACTGGGGGGGTACAGATACGCAGTATTTT
TRBV2	TRBJ2-3	once	TRBD2	CASSEIAGAVANPDTQYF	TGTGCCAGCAGTGAAATAGCGGGGGCCGTCGCAAACCCAGATACGCAGTATTTT
TRBV19	TRBJ2-7	.	.	CASSDTGFTYEQYF	TGTGCCAGTAGTGATACAGGGTTTACCTACGAGCAGTACTTC
TRBV5-1	TRBJ1-1	.	TRBD1	CASSSDRGNILTEAFF	TGCGCCAGCAGCTCGGACAGGGGGAATATTCTCACTGAAGCTTTCTTT
TRBV2	TRBJ2-2	once	TRBD2	CASKLAGGDTGELFF	TGTGCCAGCAAATTAGCGGGGGGCGACACCGGGGAGCTGTTTTTT
TRBV19	TRBJ2-1	.	.	CASSIGTVSYNEQFF	TGTGCCAGTAGTATAGGAACGGTTTCCTACAATGAGCAGTTCTTC
TRBV24-1	TRBJ1-1	.	TRBD1	CATRTGGPGAEAFF	TGTGCCACGAGGACAGGGGGCCCGGGGGCTGAAGCTTTCTTT